The 2 T cell receptor beta chains presented below share a single source sample, sequenced in a study of identical twins. TCRdb called the 5' RACE reads again in MiXCR, with one record for every CDR3 protein. The sample lists about 720,000 distinct CDR3 sequences, less than 10% occurring once. The data were also submitted as part of a second study, on yellow fever vaccine responses in identical twins.

Sequenced input: PBMCs. These receptors all come from a young woman in good health.

This clonotype has at least ten counts. The rearrangement uses TRBV3-1 and TRBJ2-7; D gene uncertain. The CDR3 sequence is 9 residues long. The V gene's germline CDR1 is LGHDT and CDR2 YNNKEL (reference sequence). With 7 bases removed from V and 7 bases from J, the gap between germline ends came to 5 bases. As DNA, the CDR3 is TGTGCCAGCACCCTAGAGCAGTACTTC. Translating it yields CASTLEQYF.

This clonotype was detected a few times. The chain recombines TRBV6-1 with TRBJ2-7; 7 nucleotides align to TRBD1. V shed 5 bases, J shed 2 bases, and the junction held 9 bases outside the gene matches. The CDR3 spans 15 residues. CDR1 is MNHNS, CDR2 SASEGT, per germline. The CDR3 nucleotides read TGTGCCAGCAGTAGAGGGACAGCCCTCACCTACGAGCAGTACTTC. This codes for CASSRGTALTYEQYF.